This record covers a single T cell receptor (beta chain). Its antigen remains unidentified. Qualities for individual bases were not recorded, and no much larger clone is one base off. This sample stems from a study of cytomegalovirus exposure and HLA in healthy donors (dated by TCRdb to about 2017). For context, the study as a whole: According to an earlier analysis of a few hundred of the donors, roughly 180 million T cells yielded 117 million unique TCR beta sequences and roughly 280 Gb of sequence data. About 300 gigabases of sequencing data and around 87 million unique TCR sequences were included in an early release covering roughly 600 HLA-typed donors. Of the approximately 400 genotyped donors, about 80% fell in the genetic ancestry cluster associated with self-reported Caucasian donors. The study aimed to test whether cataloging public T cell receptors could reveal signatures of past pathogen exposure. The study used immunosequencing to profile the T cell repertoires of hundreds of subjects and linked those repertoires to cytomegalovirus serostatus. Besides the first cohort of about 730 subjects, a separate validation cohort made up of over 100 different subjects was used. To predict cytomegalovirus infection status, the study brought together high-throughput TCR immunosequencing, statistical association of individual TCRs with disease status, and machine learning. A later analysis re-examined previously published TCR beta repertoires from just over 650 donors and added high-resolution HLA genotyping to investigate patterns of TCR occurrence. Rather than using new phenotypic data, the later analysis identified candidate immune exposures from TCR beta sequences and from how often those sequences occurred across donors. An earlier analysis of approximately 500 of the donors applied high-throughput TCR beta sequencing to assess whether each TCR beta V gene segment acted as functional or pseudogenic. Donor age, sex, ethnicity and CMV serostatus were collected together with the repertoire data. In a later genetic analysis, genome-wide SNP genotypes for about 65% of the roughly 670 donors were used, and that subset was treated as a discovery cohort. All discovery cohort repertoires had been generated on a single sequencing platform. Class I and class II HLA loci were covered by the typing at four-digit resolution. The number of donors typed differed by locus, with about 620-630 for A, B, C, DRB1 and DQB1, approximately 500 for DQA1, 600 to 610 for DPA1, and 450 to 480 for DPB1. Roughly 5 DR-DQ haplotypes were treated as single units for association and clustering because of strong linkage in the cohort. Among over 350 genotyped donors of the cohort, an average of about 240,000 unique TCR beta nucleotide sequences were sequenced per donor, around 18% of them non-productive.

V has 3 bases trimmed and J has 6 bases trimmed; junction bases matching no gene number 9. The CDR3 numbers 16 residues from cysteine through phenylalanine. Here the CDR3 DNA is all that survives: 48 bases in frame from base 1. The germline V gene sets CDR1 to SGHTA and CDR2 to FQGNSA. What the study reported, not specific to this receptor: According to the authors, the approach could potentially be generalized to other disease states and immunological phenotypes. Compared with equally common non-associated chains, HLA-associated TCR beta chains in a later analysis were more clonally expanded and had lower generation probabilities. A later genetic analysis reported fewer N-insertions in productive TCRs among donors in an Asian-associated ancestry cluster than the roughly 720-donor mean. Because HLA typing was missing for some donors at each locus, association tests included only the typed subset. When HLA alleles, especially DR and DQ, strongly co-occurred, TCR associations were difficult to assign to individual alleles. The study gave a list of over 150 TCR beta chains associated with cytomegalovirus. The classifier was reported to diagnose cytomegalovirus status with high specificity and sensitivity in both the original cohort and the validation cohort. Immune exposure information for the cohort was limited to CMV serostatus. In a later analysis, most CMV-associated TCR beta chains were found to appear HLA-restricted, with HLA associations seemingly driven largely by CMV exposure. Correlated functional status among segregating V segments might reflect linkage disequilibrium, but an unknown experimental factor could not be ruled out. An association between a missense DCLRE1C variant and V-gene and J-gene trimming of TCR beta chains was found in a later genetic analysis and replicated in an independent cohort. The cohort was sequenced for TCR beta chains only, and without alpha or paired-chain data the features that could be detected were limited. A further reported finding was that TCR beta sequences accurately predicted the HLA-A and HLA-B alleles for most subjects in the first cohort. In vitro tests confirmed that a few of the cytomegalovirus-associated TCR beta chains recognize cytomegalovirus antigens. About 17 rarely observed V segments, including chromosome 9 orphons, were excluded from the earlier analysis of approximately 600 of the donors because counts were too low. At a false discovery rate of 0.05, a later analysis linked 15,000 to 20,000 TCR beta sequences to specific HLA alleles. A later analysis found that TCR association rates varied across HLA loci, with DRB1 alleles showing the most associated TCRs and HLA-C alleles the fewest. Broadly in line with IMGT annotations, most TCR beta V segments showed up in productive rearrangements about 87% or about 30% of the time in an earlier analysis of several hundred of the donors. Some IMGT-functional V segments, including TRBV6-2 and TRBV6-3, could not be told apart with the 87-base-pair reads, so those segments were excluded. Across donors, most TCR sequences were observed very rarely, whereas some public TCRs were present in many individuals. A cluster of highly shared sequence variants was judged likely to be a technical artifact of the sequencing pipeline. The presence/absence analyses assumed that sequencing depth was roughly uniform across donors, and that assumption may not be true. According to a later analysis, parvovirus B19, influenza, CMV and Epstein-Barr virus appeared linked to several top co-occurrence clusters.

The cohort was made up of hundreds of healthy bone marrow donors. At the time of sampling, every cohort member was nominally healthy, though immune exposures that went unrecorded were likely present. Of the roughly 720 cohort members, almost 300 had positive CMV serostatus and fewer than 400 had negative CMV serostatus, and CMV serostatus was not recorded for the donor. A peripheral blood sample was collected from each donor, and TCR beta sequencing was performed on peripheral blood mononuclear cells. Genomic DNA was extracted from the blood cell samples with the Qiagen DNeasy Blood Extraction Kit. Libraries were constructed by the immunoSEQ multiplex PCR assay. For the multiplex PCR, a mixture combining 60 forward primers for TCR Vbeta segments and 13 reverse primers for TCR Jbeta segments was used. A multiplex PCR assay on genomic DNA amplified the CDR3 region of rearranged TCR beta genes. On the Illumina HiSeq System, the amplified TCR beta libraries were sequenced as 87-base-pair reads. Regarding the original processing steps: In a later analysis, about 80 million unique TCR beta chains were counted across the 500 to 700 repertoires, and around 10 million of these chains were shared by at least two donors. Raw reads were error-corrected and collapsed into unique sequences with a nearest-neighbor algorithm that merged closely related sequences to remove PCR and sequencing errors. V, D and J gene segments were assigned by aligning CDR3 sequences to IMGT reference sequences. For a sequence to be retained, a match of at least six nucleotides was required to both a V gene segment and a J gene segment. Rearrangements were classified as productive when the CDR3 lacked stop codons and remained in frame with V and J, and all other rearrangements were classified as non-productive. Following IMGT convention, CDR3 was defined as the stretch from the second conserved V-encoded cysteine to the conserved J-encoded phenylalanine. The earlier analysis of 587 of the donors excluded sequences that lacked an unambiguous match to a single V gene segment. In an earlier analysis of a few hundred of the donors, V segments were called functional above 56.7% productive rearrangements and were called segregating when the between-donor standard deviation exceeded 5%. A statistical classification framework was built for diagnosing cytomegalovirus status from the catalog of TCR beta chain sequences. V and J gene assignment, in a later analysis, came from comparing TCR nucleotide sequences with IMGT/GENE-DB human TR gene sequences. Using the TCRdist pipeline, a later analysis assigned CDR3 sequences along with most-parsimonious VDJ recombination scenarios. A later analysis defined each TCR beta chain by its CDR3 amino acid sequence plus V-gene family, and excluded reads lacking a unique V-gene family. As a way to deal with suspected cross-contamination and a sequencing artifact, a later analysis dropped roughly 620 nucleotide sequences that were highly shared and had low generation probability. For each public chain, a later analysis derived a clonal expansion index from normalized ranks of inferred template counts within each repertoire. In a later analysis, generation probabilities were computed using a VDJ recombination model fitted to out-of-frame rearrangements, and the results were checked against IGoR. A later analysis scored TCR-TCR, TCR-HLA and TCR-CMV co-occurrence with hypergeometric tests, applying a repertoire-size bias correction to TCR pairs. A later analysis estimated false discovery rates by permuting HLA or CMV assignments 20 times. A later analysis grouped co-occurring TCRs with DBSCAN, adding TCRdist sequence similarity when clustering within HLA-allele-positive subsets. Repertoires with fewer than 30,000 or more than 120,000 public chains were left out of co-occurrence clustering, as were a handful of repertoires with anomalous nucleotide sharing. TCRdb provides this immuneACCESS table in a form limited to in-frame rearrangements. Some clones are lacking; in checked studies, under half of them reflect an unresolved V gene, and why the rest are absent is not known. V, J and clone size are those of that table, while D and trimming were read from the DNA. Counted in this sample were over 95,000 clones; about 79% of them appeared once. The ten largest clonotypes hold 2% to 2.5% of the sample.

This chain joins TRBV7-2 to TRBJ2-4; a stretch of 9 junction bases matches TRBD1. Specimen: PBMCs. The TCR sequence derives from a human donor in good health. The nucleotide sequence reads as follows: TGTGCCAGCAGCTTTGGACAGGGGAAGGGCATAAACATTCAGTACTTC. It translates to CASSFGQGKGINIQYF.